These 22 T cell receptor beta chains originate from one sample sequenced in a study of shared clonotypes between healthy human individuals. Here immunoSEQ multiplex PCR was the method, and the copy in TCRdb shows in-frame clones only, minus some. The data hold around 1.9 million clones, with around 93% observed a single time. Only CD45RO-negative cells positively selected for CCR7 counted as naive CD8 cells, so terminally differentiated effector memory CD45RA+ cells were excluded. Material for sequencing was naive CD8+ T cells from PBMCs. The receptors shown here come from a young man in good health. Some clones in this sample may be carry-over from other donors' samples.

The chain couples TRBV4-3 to TRBJ2-1; 12 positions agree with TRBD2. From germline, CDR1 is LGHNA and CDR2 YSLEER. CDR3 length: 16 residues. J was trimmed by 8 bases and V by 1 base; bases with no gene match: 6. For the CDR3, the DNA is TGCGCCAGCAGCCAAGTTACTAGACTAGCGGGAGATGAGCAGTTCTTC. As protein: CASSQVTRLAGDEQFF.

CDR3 protein: CASREGTGLSEQYF. The CDR3 bases are TGTGCCTCCAGAGAGGGGACAGGGTTGAGCGAGCAGTACTTC. The V and J genes are TRBV10-3 and TRBJ2-7; 9 bases are a match to TRBD1. CDR3 length: 14 residues. CDR1 is ENHRY and CDR2 is SYGVKD in the germline V gene. Trimming took 11 bases from V and 6 from J; bases not matched to a gene: 14.

This clone was recorded only once. The V call is TRBV27, the J call TRBJ1-5; TRBD1 might be the D (5 bases). This CDR3 is 15 amino acids long. The V gene lost 5 bases and the J gene lost 1 base, with 12 bases spanning the gap. Germline V lookup: CDR1 MNHEY, CDR2 SMNVEV (reference sequence). This CDR3 is CASSLTDESNQPQHF. Here the CDR3 DNA reads TGTGCCAGCAGTCTGACAGATGAAAGCAATCAGCCCCAGCATTTT.

The chain is built from TRBV5-1 and TRBJ2-7, with D maybe TRBD1 (6 bases). The germline V gene has CDR1 SGHRS and CDR2 YFSETQ. V was cut by 2 bases and J by 2 bases, with 8 bases left in between. This CDR3 comprises 13 residues. This CDR3 is CASSFGDTYEQYF. The CDR3 nucleotides read TGCGCCAGCAGCTTCGGGGACACCTACGAGCAGTACTTC.

This sequence joins TRBV28 and TRBJ2-5; the match to TRBD1 covers 9 bases. The CDR3 is 15 amino acids. J was trimmed by 5 bases and V by 5 bases; bases with no gene match: 9. The germline V gene encodes CDR1 MDHEN and CDR2 SYDVKM. CDR3 amino acids: CASSPRDRVRETQYF. CDR3 nucleotides: TGTGCCAGCAGTCCCCGGGACAGGGTACGGGAGACCCAGTACTTC.

This chain connects TRBV19 to TRBJ2-7; no clear D. Germline V gives CDR1 LNHDA, CDR2 SQIVND (reference sequence). This CDR3 region has 13 residues. V was pared by 7 bases and J by 3 bases, with 13 bases between. The CDR3 spells CASTPPWGYEQYF. CDR3 nucleotides: TGTGCCAGTACCCCTCCCTGGGGCTACGAGCAGTACTTC. Variable domain in full (rest from reference TRBV19 and TRBJ2-7): DGGITQSPKYLFRKEGQNVTLSCEQNLNHDAMYWYRQDPGQGLRLIYYSQIVNDFQKGDIAEGYSVSREKKESFPLTVTSAQKNPTAFYLCASTPPWGYEQYFGPGTRLTVT.

A remark on this clone: Other DNA sequences in this specimen translate into the identical CDR3. This chain connects TRBV5-1 to TRBJ1-1; no clear D gene. Germline V lookup: CDR1 SGHRS, CDR2 YFSETQ. The V gene lost 4 bases and the J gene lost 7 bases, with 11 bases spanning the gap. There are 12 residues in the CDR3. CDR3 residues: CASSLGSNEAFF. The DNA of the CDR3 is TGCGCCAGCAGCCTAGGGTCAAATGAAGCTTTCTTT.

V usage is TRBV11-2 and J usage is TRBJ2-1, with TRBD2 as a possible D gene (6 bases). The CDR3 length is 15 residues. Germline V gene lookup returns CDR1 SGHAT and CDR2 FQNNGV. Between the trimmed V and J ends, which lost 3 bases and 5 bases, there was a span of 14 bases. The CDR3 spells CASSFSRGQDNEQFF. DNA of the CDR3: TGTGCCAGCAGCTTTTCGCGGGGCCAAGACAATGAGCAGTTCTTC.

The chain joins TRBV15 to TRBJ2-2; TRBD1 matches 10 bases. Germline V CDR1 and CDR2: LNHNV, YYDKDF (reference sequence). The length of the CDR3 is 15 residues. With 5 bases clipped from V and 8 bases from J, the junction kept 8 bases outside the gene matches. In nucleotides, the CDR3 is TGTGCCACCAGCCTACGGACAGGGGGTTCGGGGGAGCTGTTTTTT. Amino acids: CATSLRTGGSGELFF. Full variable domain (remainder filled in from reference TRBV15 and TRBJ2-2): DAMVIQNPRYQVTQFGKPVTLSCSQTLNHNVMYWYQQKSSQAPKLLFHYYDKDFNNEADTPDNFQSRRPNTSFCFLDIRSPGLGDTAMYLCATSLRTGGSGELFFGEGSRLTVL.

As regards this clone: Other nucleotide sequences from this sample produce the same CDR3. The DNA for the CDR3 is TGTGCCAGCAGTCCGGACCGCTACAATGAGCAGTTCTTC. It codes for CASSPDRYNEQFF. The gene calls are TRBV6-5 and TRBJ2-1; no firm D call. CDR1 and CDR2 from the germline V gene are MNHEY and SVGAGI. V was clipped by 5 bases and J by 3 bases, with 8 bases between them. This CDR3 contains 13 residues.

This clone showed up just once. Different DNA sequences within this sample yield the same CDR3. The rearrangement links TRBV27 to TRBJ2-7, with TRBD2 matching over 11 bases. Trimming took 2 bases from V and 0 from J; bases not matched to a gene: 3. The CDR3 covers 16 residues. CDR1 and CDR2 (germline): MNHEY, SMNVEV (reference sequence). In nucleotides, the CDR3 is TGTGCCAGCAGTTTAACTGGACTAGCGGGCTCCTACGAGCAGTACTTC. This codes for CASSLTGLAGSYEQYF.

As concerns this clone: Other DNA sequences from this sample encode an identical CDR3 as well. J is TRBJ2-7 and V is TRBV27; 8 nucleotides align to TRBD2. Germline lookup yields CDR1 MNHEY and CDR2 SMNVEV (reference sequence). CDR3 length: 14 amino acids. V shed 5 bases, J shed 1 base, and the junction held 4 bases outside the gene matches. In DNA, the CDR3 is TGTGCCAGCAGTCCATCGGGGGGGTCCTACGAGCAGTACTTC. Protein: CASSPSGGSYEQYF.

The gene calls are TRBV5-1 and TRBJ2-7, with D possibly being TRBD1 (6 bases). CDR1 and CDR2 from the germline V gene are SGHRS and YFSETQ. V was trimmed by 4 bases and J by 3 bases, leaving 17 bases between them. CDR3 length: 15 residues. The DNA for the CDR3 is TGCGCCAGCAGCCCATACCGGGACAACAACTACGAGCAGTACTTC. It specifies CASSPYRDNNYEQYF.

The V call is TRBV7-2, the J call TRBJ2-5; 7 nucleotides align to TRBD2. From germline, CDR1 is SGHTA and CDR2 FQGNSA. The CDR3 runs 15 residues. Germline trimming cut 1 base from V and 2 bases from J; bases unmatched to any gene: 4. The CDR3 region has the DNA TGTGCCAGCAGCTTAGGTACGGGGGGACAAGAGACCCAGTACTTC. It yields the protein CASSLGTGGQETQYF.

The J gene is TRBJ2-3, the V gene TRBV6-5; 9 nucleotides match TRBD2. V gave up 6 bases and J gave up 2 bases; unmatched junction bases: 6. The length of the CDR3 is 15 residues. From germline, CDR1 is MNHEY and CDR2 SVGAGI. In DNA form, the CDR3 reads TGTGCCAGCAGCCCCCGACTAGCGGACACAGATACGCAGTATTTT. Amino acid sequence: CASSPRLADTDTQYF.

This rearrangement joins TRBV2 to TRBJ1-1; the D gene is possibly TRBD1 (6 bases). This CDR3 contains 15 residues. Germline V CDR1 and CDR2: SNHLY, FYNNEI. V was trimmed by 6 bases and J by 5 bases, leaving 19 bases between them. CDR3 sequence reads: CASRPTGAGGTEAFF. The CDR3 DNA sequence: TGTGCCAGCAGACCGACGGGGGCTGGAGGAACTGAAGCTTTCTTT.

The V call is TRBV15, the J call TRBJ1-2; 7 positions agree with TRBD1. J was trimmed by 8 bases and V by 1 base; bases with no gene match: 10. The CDR3 is 15 amino acids. Germline values: CDR1 LNHNV, CDR2 YYDKDF (reference sequence). CDR3: CATSRASTGAEGYTF. The CDR3 bases are TGTGCCACCAGCAGAGCCTCAACAGGGGCGGAGGGCTACACCTTC.

This chain uses TRBV19 with TRBJ1-1; TRBD1 is a possible D gene (5 bases). Trimming took off 7 bases at V and 5 bases at J, with 11 bases between the two ends. This CDR3 has 12 amino acids. Germline values: CDR1 LNHDA, CDR2 SQIVND (reference sequence). CDR3: CASTMGQTEAFF. Written as DNA, the CDR3 is TGTGCCAGTACCATGGGGCAGACTGAAGCTTTCTTT.

V gene TRBV5-1 combines with J gene TRBJ2-3; D gene unclear. Trimming stripped 4 bases from V and 3 bases from J, with 15 bases between. Per germline, CDR1 SGHRS and CDR2 YFSETQ. The CDR3 has 15 residues. CDR3 region: CASSPGTIATDTQYF. In DNA, the CDR3 is TGCGCCAGCAGCCCAGGAACGATTGCGACAGATACGCAGTATTTT.

The chain joins TRBV27 to TRBJ1-2, with TRBD1 identical over 7 bases. The V and J ends lost 5 bases and 3 bases, in that order; junction bases with no gene match: 12. The CDR3 runs 16 residues. Per germline, CDR1 MNHEY and CDR2 SMNVEV (reference sequence). The CDR3 sequence: CASSPKGANYDYGYTF. The DNA of the CDR3 is TGTGCCAGCAGTCCAAAGGGGGCGAACTATGACTATGGCTACACCTTC.

This clone was seen only once. The same CDR3 arises from other DNA sequences in this sample as well. The rearrangement links TRBV28 to TRBJ1-1; D ambiguous. There are 12 residues in the CDR3. Trimming left V 3 bases short and J 4 bases short, with 6 bases between. The V gene's germline CDR1 is MDHEN and CDR2 SYDVKM. CDR3 in amino acids: CASSLYGTEAFF. The CDR3 nucleotides are TGTGCCAGCAGTTTGTATGGCACTGAAGCTTTCTTT. Complete variable domain (other parts from reference TRBV28 and TRBJ1-1): DVKVTQSSRYLVKRTGEKVFLECVQDMDHENMFWYRQDPGLGLRLIYFSYDVKMKEKGDIPEGYSVSREKKERFSLILESASTNQTSMYLCASSLYGTEAFFGQGTRLTVV.

This clone appeared a few times. The chain uses TRBV2 and TRBJ1-1; D not certain. V dropped 4 bases and J dropped 6 bases, with 6 bases sitting between them. This CDR3 spans 11 amino acids. Germline V gene sequence: CDR1 SNHLY, CDR2 FYNNEI. CDR3 sequence: CASSAAAEAFF. DNA for the CDR3: TGTGCCAGCAGTGCGGCAGCTGAAGCTTTCTTT.